This T cell receptor (beta chain) emerged from a study of molecular identifiers for immune sequencing clone quantification. Remarks on this clonotype: Its matching antigen is unknown.

The authors sorted naive CD8 T cells as CD8+CD4-CCR7+CD45RA+. MiXCR, applied by TCRdb to the PCR reads, yields one record per CDR3 protein. The sample gives hundreds of thousands of distinct CDR3 sequences, roughly 23% of which show up once; approximately 0.8% is in the top ten. The study's findings and limits: Beyond 20 RNA copies, clones held over 99% of effector molecules, compared with under 1% in naive cells.

This CDR3 is built from 15 residues. Germline trimming cut 4 bases from V and 6 bases from J; bases unmatched to any gene: 12. This sequence joins TRBV12-3 or TRBV12-4 and TRBJ2-7, with TRBD1 matching over 7 bases. This receptor was taken from a human donor in good health. Some libraries in this study had Jurkat cell RNA spiked in. Input material: naive CD8+ T cells from blood, with Jurkat cell RNA spiked in. Specified subset: FACS-sorted CD8+CD4-CCR7+CD45RA+ naive T cells. The CDR3: CASSSTGTEWSEQYF. The CDR3 region has the DNA TGTGCCAGCAGTTCCACCGGGACAGAATGGTCCGAGCAGTACTTC.